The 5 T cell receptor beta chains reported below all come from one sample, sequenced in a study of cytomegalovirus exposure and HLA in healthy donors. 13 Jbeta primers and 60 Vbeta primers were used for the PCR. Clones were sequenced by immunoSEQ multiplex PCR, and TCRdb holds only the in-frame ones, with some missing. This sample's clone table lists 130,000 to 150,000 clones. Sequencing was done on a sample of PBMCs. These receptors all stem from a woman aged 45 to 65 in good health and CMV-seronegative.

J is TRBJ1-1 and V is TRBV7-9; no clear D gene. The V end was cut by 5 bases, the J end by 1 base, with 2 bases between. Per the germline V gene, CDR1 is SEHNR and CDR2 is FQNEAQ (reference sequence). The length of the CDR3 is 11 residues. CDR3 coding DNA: TGTGCCAGCAGCCAGAACACTGAAGCTTTCTTT. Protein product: CASSQNTEAFF.

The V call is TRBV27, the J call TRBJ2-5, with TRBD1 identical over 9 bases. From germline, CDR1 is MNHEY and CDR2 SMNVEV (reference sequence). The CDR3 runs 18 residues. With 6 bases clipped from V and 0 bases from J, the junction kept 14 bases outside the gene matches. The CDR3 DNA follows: TGTGCCAGCAGCGGCCGGGACAGGGAATTTCCGTACCAAGAGACCCAGTACTTC. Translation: CASSGRDREFPYQETQYF.

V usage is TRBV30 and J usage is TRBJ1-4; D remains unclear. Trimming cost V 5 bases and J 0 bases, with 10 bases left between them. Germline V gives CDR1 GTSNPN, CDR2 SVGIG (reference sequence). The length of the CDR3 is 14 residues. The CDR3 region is CAWDAQATNEKLFF. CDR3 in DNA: TGTGCCTGGGACGCCCAGGCAACTAATGAAAAACTGTTTTTT.

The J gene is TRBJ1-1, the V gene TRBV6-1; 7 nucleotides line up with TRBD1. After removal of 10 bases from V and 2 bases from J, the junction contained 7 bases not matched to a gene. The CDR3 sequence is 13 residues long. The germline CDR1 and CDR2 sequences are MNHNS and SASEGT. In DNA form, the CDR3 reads TGTGCCACCCTCTGGACAGGTAACACTGAAGCTTTCTTT. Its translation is CATLWTGNTEAFF.

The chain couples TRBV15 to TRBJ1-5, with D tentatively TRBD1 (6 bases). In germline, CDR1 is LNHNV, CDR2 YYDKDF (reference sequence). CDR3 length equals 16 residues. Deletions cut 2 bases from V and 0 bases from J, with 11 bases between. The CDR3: CATSRQDSYSNQPQHF. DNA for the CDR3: TGTGCCACCAGCAGACAGGACAGCTATAGCAATCAGCCCCAGCATTTT.